These 25 T cell receptor beta chains originate from one sample sequenced in a study of shared clonotypes between healthy human individuals. Measured with immunoSEQ multiplex PCR; TCRdb has only the in-frame clones, and not every one. The sample lists some 2,000,000 clones; approximately 96% were seen once. Sequencing was performed on naive CD4+ T cells sorted from blood. Regarding subset: CD45RA+ positively selected. The receptors here all came from a man between 18 and 35 years old in good health.

This sequence joins TRBV5-1 and TRBJ1-4; D gene ambiguous. V was clipped by 4 bases and J by 0 bases, with 13 bases between them. CDR1 and CDR2 from the germline V gene are SGHRS and YFSETQ. The CDR3 is 16 residues long. The CDR3 spells CASSVSTAATNEKLFF. The CDR3 nucleotides read TGCGCCAGCAGCGTAAGCACCGCTGCAACTAATGAAAAACTGTTTTTT.

This chain joins TRBV6-6 and TRBJ1-5, with D perhaps matching TRBD1 (6 bases). The CDR3 consists of 14 residues. Germline CDR1 is MNHNY and CDR2 is SVGAGI (reference sequence). Deletions cut 10 bases from V and 4 bases from J, with 17 bases between. The CDR3 loop is CANSPGGRNQPQHF. CDR3 DNA: TGTGCCAACTCACCCGGGGGGCGAAATCAGCCCCAGCATTTT.

Turning to this clone: Additional DNA sequences in this sample encode the identical CDR3. V and J are TRBV2 and TRBJ1-1, with D possibly matching TRBD1 (5 bases). CDR3 length: 13 residues. Between the trimmed V and J ends, which lost 3 bases and 4 bases, there was a span of 9 bases. Germline CDR1 reads SNHLY; CDR2 reads FYNNEI. CDR3 residues: CASSDREGTEAFF. The CDR3 DNA sequence: TGTGCCAGCAGTGACAGGGAAGGCACTGAAGCTTTCTTT.

V usage is TRBV27 and J usage is TRBJ2-3, with TRBD2 matching over 13 bases. The CDR3 has 16 residues. CDR1 is MNHEY, CDR2 SMNVEV, per germline (reference sequence). After removal of 4 bases from V and 6 bases from J, the junction contained 7 bases not matched to a gene. This CDR3 is CASSSVELAGGDTQYF. The CDR3 DNA sequence: TGTGCCAGCAGTTCCGTCGAACTAGCGGGGGGGGATACGCAGTATTTT.

The chain couples TRBV9 to TRBJ1-1; 9 nucleotides agree with TRBD1. Germline assignment: CDR1 SGDLS and CDR2 YYNGEE. This CDR3 contains 22 residues. Trimming removed 0 bases from V and 8 bases from J; junction bases left unmatched: 29. CDR3 sequence: CASSVAAGQGLNSALRRVEAFF. The CDR3 nucleotides read TGTGCCAGCAGCGTAGCTGCGGGACAGGGCCTGAACAGCGCCCTACGAAGGGTAGAAGCTTTCTTT. The full variable domain, its missing parts supplied by reference TRBV9 and TRBJ1-1, is DSGVTQTPKHLITATGQRVTLRCSPRSGDLSVYWYQQSLDQGLQFLIQYYNGEERAKGNILERFSAQQFPDLHSELNLSSLELGDSALYFCASSVAAGQGLNSALRRVEAFFGQGTRLTVV.

The chain is built from TRBV19 and TRBJ1-2; 7 bases line up with TRBD1. Trimming removed 3 bases from V and 0 bases from J; junction bases left unmatched: 4. The CDR3 has 15 amino acids. Germline CDR1 and CDR2: LNHDA and SQIVND (reference sequence). The CDR3 nucleotides are TGTGCCAGTAGTATCGGACAGGAATCTAACTATGGCTACACCTTC. This codes for CASSIGQESNYGYTF.

The chain joins TRBV10-2 to TRBJ1-5; TRBD1 aligns across 9 bases. CDR3 length equals 17 residues. Losses at the gene ends were 2 bases for V and 0 bases for J; bases not matched to a gene: 5. Germline CDR1 reads WSHSY; CDR2 reads SAAADI. CDR3 coding DNA: TGCGCCAGCAGTGAGAGTACAGGGGGCTATAGCAATCAGCCCCAGCATTTT. Translation: CASSESTGGYSNQPQHF.

V and J are TRBV19 and TRBJ1-4; 10 nucleotides agree with TRBD1. Trimming took 5 bases from V and 7 from J; bases not matched to a gene: 7. The CDR3 length is 15 residues. Germline V gives CDR1 LNHDA, CDR2 SQIVND (reference sequence). CDR3 in amino acids: CASSLRQGAFEKLFF. The CDR3 DNA sequence: TGTGCCAGTAGTCTTAGACAGGGGGCGTTTGAAAAACTGTTTTTT.

V is TRBV21-1 and J is TRBJ2-7; TRBD2, as called in the table, went unchecked against the DNA. TRBV21-1 is noted as a pseudogene. This CDR3 has 14 residues. The CDR3 nucleotides read TGTGCCAGCGGGGCTACTAGCGGGAGCTACGAGCAGTACTTC. It codes for CASGATSGSYEQYF.

The gene calls are TRBV21-1 and TRBJ2-5; whether TRBD2, the table's D call, matches the DNA was not checked. TRBV21-1 is a documented pseudogene. The CDR3 consists of 15 residues. CDR3 sequence reads: CASSKNRGSGETQYF. CDR3 in DNA: TGTGCCAGCAGCAAAAATCGCGGTAGTGGAGAGACCCAGTACTTC.

This clone was seen only once. Additional DNA sequences in this sample encode the identical CDR3. This chain links TRBV6-5 with TRBJ2-7; D gene uncertain. With 5 bases removed from V and 0 bases from J, the gap between germline ends came to 11 bases. CDR3 length: 14 amino acids. Germline CDR1 MNHEY, CDR2 SVGAGI. CDR3 in DNA: TGTGCCAGCAGTAGGGCAGCGAGCTCCTACGAGCAGTACTTC. It yields the protein CASSRAASSYEQYF.

The genes are TRBV2 and TRBJ1-1, with D tentatively TRBD1 (6 bases). Germline V lookup: CDR1 SNHLY, CDR2 FYNNEI. Between the trimmed V and J ends, which lost 6 bases and 0 bases, there was a span of 14 bases. The CDR3 has 15 amino acids. The CDR3 bases are TGTGCCAGCAGCGGGGGGCGTCACGTGAACACTGAAGCTTTCTTT. It encodes CASSGGRHVNTEAFF.

The chain joins TRBV7-2 to TRBJ2-1, with D maybe TRBD1 (6 bases). Trimming removed 1 base at V and 2 bases at J, with 9 bases between. In germline, CDR1 is SGHTA, CDR2 FQGNSA. The CDR3 length is 15 residues. The CDR3 DNA is TGTGCCAGCAGCTTAGAGTCAGGGGCCTACAATGAGCAGTTCTTC. It is translated as CASSLESGAYNEQFF.

About this clone: One end of the junction fails to match germline, which may point to a read error. V is TRBV10-3 and J is TRBJ2-3; D is unresolved. CDR3 size: 14 residues. Germline V gene sequence: CDR1 ENHRY, CDR2 SYGVKD. The CDR3 nucleotides are TGTGCCATCAGGGAGTCTCTGCCCCCAGATACGCAGTATTTT. Protein: CAIRESLPPDTQYF.

The CDR3 here is CASSGGLAGGVETQYF. The CDR3 nucleotides are TGTGCCAGCAGCGGCGGACTAGCGGGAGGGGTAGAGACCCAGTACTTC. The V call is TRBV7-2, the J call TRBJ2-5; TRBD2 matches at 15 bases. Losses at the gene ends were 5 bases for V and 4 bases for J; bases not matched to a gene: 5. CDR3 length: 16 residues. The germline V gene has CDR1 SGHTA and CDR2 FQGNSA. Drawing the rest from reference TRBV7-2 and TRBJ2-5, the complete variable domain is GAGVSQSPSNKVTEKGKDVELRCDPISGHTALYWYRQSLGQGLEFLIYFQGNSAPDKSGLPSDRFSAERTGGSVSTLTIQRTQQEDSAVYLCASSGGLAGGVETQYFGPGTRLLVL.

The chain combines TRBV5-5 with TRBJ2-7, with D possibly matching TRBD2 (6 bases). The CDR3 loop spans 17 amino acids. V dropped 4 bases and J dropped 3 bases, with 23 bases sitting between them. The V gene's germline CDR1 is SGHKS and CDR2 YYEKEE (reference sequence). The DNA of the CDR3 is TGTGCCAGCAGCACGATACTCCCGGGACTTCGGAGCTACGAGCAGTACTTC. This codes for CASSTILPGLRSYEQYF.

The chain has TRBV6-5 and TRBJ2-5; D gene unclear. V gave up 0 bases and J gave up 5 bases, with 13 bases separating them. This CDR3 comprises 15 residues. Germline-derived CDR1 and CDR2 are MNHEY and SVGAGI. The CDR3 DNA is TGTGCCAGCAGTTACTCGGGCTCGTTCGAGGAGACCCAGTACTTC. Translating gives CASSYSGSFEETQYF.

The chain uses TRBV6-1 and TRBJ2-5; no firm D call. Germline CDR1 reads MNHNS; CDR2 reads SASEGT. V was clipped by 8 bases and J by 9 bases, with 13 bases between them. CDR3 length equals 11 residues. This chain's CDR3 is CASALSAAQYF. The DNA for the CDR3 is TGTGCCAGCGCCCTAAGCGCGGCCCAGTACTTC.

V usage is TRBV7-2 and J usage is TRBJ2-2; 9 nucleotides match TRBD1. This CDR3 is 13 amino acids long. V gave up 8 bases and J gave up 6 bases; unmatched junction bases: 4. Germline values: CDR1 SGHTA, CDR2 FQGNSA. CDR3 DNA sequence: TGTGCCAGCGGGACAGGGCTCCCCGGGGAGCTGTTTTTT. Encoded protein: CASGTGLPGELFF.

The rearrangement links TRBV9 to TRBJ2-1; the match to TRBD2 covers 7 bases. The J segment lost 8 bases and the V segment lost 3 bases, leaving 17 bases of the junction unmatched. CDR1 and CDR2 from the germline V gene are SGDLS and YYNGEE. This CDR3 is 17 amino acids long. The CDR3 coding sequence is TGTGCCAGCAGCGCCTGGACTAGTCGGGAGAGCTCATATGAGCAGTTCTTC. Translating it yields CASSAWTSRESSYEQFF.

The rearrangement links TRBV28 to TRBJ1-3, with D perhaps TRBD1 (5 bases). Germline assignment: CDR1 MDHEN and CDR2 SYDVKM. Trimming cost V 2 bases and J 2 bases, with 7 bases left between them. CDR3 size: 14 residues. CDR3: CASSLTRAGNTIYF. DNA of the CDR3: TGTGCCAGCAGTTTAACCAGGGCTGGAAACACCATATATTTT.

V gene TRBV6-5 combines with J gene TRBJ1-1; weak D call: TRBD1 (5 bases). Germline values: CDR1 MNHEY, CDR2 SVGAGI. V lost 9 bases and J 5 bases, leaving 16 bases between the germline ends. This CDR3 region has 13 residues. The CDR3 DNA is TGTGCCAGTAAGGCTGGGGGAGGGACTGAAGCTTTCTTT. The encoded protein is CASKAGGGTEAFF.

V usage is TRBV27 and J usage is TRBJ2-7; perhaps TRBD2 as D (5 bases). The CDR3 totals 15 residues. V was pared by 3 bases and J by 3 bases, with 15 bases between. Germline CDR1 is MNHEY and CDR2 is SMNVEV (reference sequence). The CDR3 nucleotides read TGTGCCAGCAGTTTTTGGGGAGATTCCGACTACGAGCAGTACTTC. It translates to CASSFWGDSDYEQYF.

This rearrangement joins TRBV13 to TRBJ2-7; 10 nucleotides line up with TRBD1. The V segment lost 2 bases and the J segment 5 bases; nucleotides outside the gene matches: 3. The CDR3 extends over 14 amino acids. Germline values: CDR1 PRHDT, CDR2 FYEKMQ (reference sequence). Written as DNA, the CDR3 is TGTGCCAGCAGCTTACGACAGGGGGCAAACGAGCAGTACTTC. Translating gives CASSLRQGANEQYF.

The rearrangement uses TRBV2 and TRBJ1-5, with 8 bases aligning to TRBD1. This CDR3 has 19 amino acids. The J segment lost 0 bases and the V segment lost 6 bases, leaving 16 bases of the junction unmatched. CDR1 and CDR2 from the germline V gene are SNHLY and FYNNEI. The CDR3 sequence: CASSDDLRTGSNSNQPQHF. The CDR3 DNA reads TGTGCCAGCAGCGATGATCTAAGGACAGGGTCTAATAGCAATCAGCCCCAGCATTTT.